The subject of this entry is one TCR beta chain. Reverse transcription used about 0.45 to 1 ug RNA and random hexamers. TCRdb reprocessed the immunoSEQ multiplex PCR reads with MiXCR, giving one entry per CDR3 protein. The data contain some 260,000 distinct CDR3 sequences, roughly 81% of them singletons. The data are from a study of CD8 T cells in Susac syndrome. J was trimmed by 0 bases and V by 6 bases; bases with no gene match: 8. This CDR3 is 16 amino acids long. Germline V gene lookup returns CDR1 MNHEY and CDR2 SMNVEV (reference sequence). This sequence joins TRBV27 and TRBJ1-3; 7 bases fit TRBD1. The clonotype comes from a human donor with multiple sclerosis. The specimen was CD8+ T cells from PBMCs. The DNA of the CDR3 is TGTGCCAGCAGCAAAAGGGGGCCGAGCTCTGGAAACACCATATATTTT. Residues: CASSKRGPSSGNTIYF.